The sequence of this T cell receptor (beta chain) was determined in a study of sequential checkpoint blockade in melanoma. Treatment meaning: randomized to nivolumab then ipilimumab (arm A) or the reverse (arm B). Live CD3+CD8+ CD19− CD56− cells were sorted from PBMCs. Data came from immunoSEQ multiplex PCR; TCRdb stores just in-frame clones and leaves some out. Among about 26,000 clones listed, over 60% were seen once. The clonotype comes from a human donor with melanoma. The sequencing here drew on CD8+ T cells sorted from blood (inferred from file names), taken from a patient given nivolumab and ipilimumab in sequence.

The CDR3 DNA reads as TGTGCCAGCACCCCCTCCAACAGGGTAAGCTCCTACAATGAGCAGTTCTTC. Its translation is CASTPSNRVSSYNEQFF. J is TRBJ2-1 and V is TRBV27; a weak D match, TRBD1 (6 bases). Germline CDR1 MNHEY, CDR2 SMNVEV (reference sequence). The CDR3 is 17 residues long. V lost 7 bases and J lost 0, with 19 bases in between.